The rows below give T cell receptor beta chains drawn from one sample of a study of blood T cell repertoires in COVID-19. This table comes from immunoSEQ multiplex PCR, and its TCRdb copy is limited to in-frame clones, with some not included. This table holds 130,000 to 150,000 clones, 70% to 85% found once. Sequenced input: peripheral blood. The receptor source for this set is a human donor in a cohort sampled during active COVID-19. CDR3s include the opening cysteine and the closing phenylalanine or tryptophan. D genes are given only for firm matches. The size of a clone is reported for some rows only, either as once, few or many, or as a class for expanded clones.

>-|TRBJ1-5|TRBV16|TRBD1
TGTGCCAGCAGCCAATCGGGACAGTCCAATCAGCCCCAGCATTTT
CASSQSGQSNQPQHF
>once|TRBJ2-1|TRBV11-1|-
TGTGCCAGCAGCTTACGCAATGAGCAGTTCTTC
CASSLRNEQFF
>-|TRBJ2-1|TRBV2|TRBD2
TGTGCCAGCAGTGGGACTAGCGGGTACAATGAGCAGTTCTTC
CASSGTSGYNEQFF
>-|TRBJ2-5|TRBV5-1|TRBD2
TGCGCCAGCAGCTTGGAACCCCCTGGGATGGCGGGGGGGCGAGAGACCCAGTACTTC
CASSLEPPGMAGGRETQYF
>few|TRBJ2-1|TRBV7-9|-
TGTGCCAGCAGCCTTGACTTAAATGAGCAGTTCTTC
CASSLDLNEQFF
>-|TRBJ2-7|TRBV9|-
TGTGCCAGCAGCGTAGAACCGACGGGCGAGCAGTACTTC
CASSVEPTGEQYF
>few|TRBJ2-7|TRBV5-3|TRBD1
TGTGCCAGAAGCCAACCCCGGGACAGCGCCTACGAGCAGTACTTC
CARSQPRDSAYEQYF
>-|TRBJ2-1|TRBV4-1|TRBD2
TGCGCCAGCAGCCTGGGACTAGCGGGGGCCAACAATGAGCAGTTCTTC
CASSLGLAGANNEQFF
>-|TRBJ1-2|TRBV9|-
TGTGCCAGCAGCCCACAGGCAGGGGCACTTCTCTATGGCTACACCTTC
CASSPQAGALLYGYTF
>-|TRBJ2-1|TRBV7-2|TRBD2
TGTGCCAGCAGCTTACGGACTAGCGGGGGGGCGGACAATGAGCAGTTCTTC
CASSLRTSGGADNEQFF
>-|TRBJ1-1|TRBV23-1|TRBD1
TGCGCCAGCAGTCAGCCGACAGGGAAGGGGTACACTGAAGCTTTCTTT
CASSQPTGKGYTEAFF
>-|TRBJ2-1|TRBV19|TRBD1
TGTGCCAGTAGGACGTTCGGGCAGGGGGCTCTTAGTGAGCAGTTCTTC
CASRTFGQGALSEQFF
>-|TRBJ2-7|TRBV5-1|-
TGCGCCAGCAGCCCCCAGGGGAGCTCCTACGAGCAGTACTTC
CASSPQGSSYEQYF
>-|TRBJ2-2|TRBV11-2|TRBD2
TGTGCCAGCAGCCTCCGACTAGCAAGTACCGGGGAGCTGTTTTTT
CASSLRLASTGELFF
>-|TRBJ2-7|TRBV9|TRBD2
TGTGCCAGCAGCTCGAACATAGCGGGGGACGAGCAGTACTTC
CASSSNIAGDEQYF
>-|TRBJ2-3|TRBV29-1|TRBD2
TGCAGCGTTGGACGGGGGGACACAGATACGCAGTATTTT
CSVGRGDTDTQYF
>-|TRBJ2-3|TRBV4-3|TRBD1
TGCGCCAGCAGCCTCCGGGACAGGGTCACAGATACGCAGTATTTT
CASSLRDRVTDTQYF
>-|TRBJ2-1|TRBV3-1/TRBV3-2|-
TGTGCCACCGGAGACAGCCAGTACAATGAGCAGTTCTTC
CATGDSQYNEQFF
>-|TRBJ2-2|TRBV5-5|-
TGTGCCAGCAGCTTACTAGGAGGCACCGGGGAGCTGTTTTTT
CASSLLGGTGELFF
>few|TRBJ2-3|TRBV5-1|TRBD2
TGCGCCAGCAGCTTGACGGGACTAGCAAGCACAGATACGCAGTATTTT
CASSLTGLASTDTQYF
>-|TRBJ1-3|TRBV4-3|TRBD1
TGCGCCAGCAGCCAACTACAGGGGTGGGAAAACACCATATATTTT
CASSQLQGWENTIYF
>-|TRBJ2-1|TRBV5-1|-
TGCGCCAGCAGCTTTGGGACTTCCTCTAATGAGCAGTTCTTC
CASSFGTSSNEQFF
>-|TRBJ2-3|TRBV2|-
TGTGCCAGCAGTGACCTCGCGGGCACAGATACGCAGTATTTT
CASSDLAGTDTQYF
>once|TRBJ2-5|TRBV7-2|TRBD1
TGTGCCAGCAGAACAGGGGACAGAGTTCAAGAGACCCAGTACTTC
CASRTGDRVQETQYF
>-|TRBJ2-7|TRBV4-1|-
TGCGCCAGCAGCCAAGATTGGGGGGGACACGCATCCTTCTACGAGCAGTACTTC
CASSQDWGGHASFYEQYF
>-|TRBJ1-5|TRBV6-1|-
TGTGCCAGCAGTGAAATGATCGGTAGCAATCAGCCCCAGCATTTT
CASSEMIGSNQPQHF
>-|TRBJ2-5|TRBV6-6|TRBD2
TGTGCCAGCCGTGCAGCGGGGGACGAAGAGACCCAGTACTTC
CASRAAGDEETQYF
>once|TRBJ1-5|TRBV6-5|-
TGTGCCAGCAGGTGGGGGCCCAATCAGCCCCAGCATTTT
CASRWGPNQPQHF
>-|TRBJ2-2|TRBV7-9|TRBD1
TGTGCCAGCAGCTTAGTGGGACAGGGGAACACCGGGGAGCTGTTTTTT
CASSLVGQGNTGELFF
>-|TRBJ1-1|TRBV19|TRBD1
TGTGCCAGTAGTCCACCGGACAGGGGTGAAGCTTTCTTT
CASSPPDRGEAFF
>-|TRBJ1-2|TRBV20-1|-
TGCAGTGCTAGTTGGCAGGGAGGGCTCCGGGGCTACACCTTC
CSASWQGGLRGYTF
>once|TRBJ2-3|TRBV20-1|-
TGCAGTGCTAGTCAGACAGTTAGCACAGATACGCAGTATTTT
CSASQTVSTDTQYF
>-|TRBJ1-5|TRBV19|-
TGTGCCAGTAGTACCACTTATAGCAATCAGCCCCAGCATTTT
CASSTTYSNQPQHF
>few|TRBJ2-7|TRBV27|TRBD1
TGTGCCAGCAGCTCGGGACAGGGACTATACGAGCAGTACTTC
CASSSGQGLYEQYF
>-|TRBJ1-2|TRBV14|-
TGTGCCAGCAGCCAAGACAGGGGTTATGGCTACACCTTC
CASSQDRGYGYTF
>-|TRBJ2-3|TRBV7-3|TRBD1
TGTGCCAGCAGCTTCGGACAGGCAGATACGCAGTATTTT
CASSFGQADTQYF
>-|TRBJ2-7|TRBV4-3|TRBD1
TGCGCCAGCAGCCAAGGCCGGGACAGGGGGCGTCGGCAGTACTTC
CASSQGRDRGRRQYF
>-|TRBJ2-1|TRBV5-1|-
TGCGCCAGCAGCCTCGCCGGGTTGCGGGAAAACAATGAGCAGTTCTTC
CASSLAGLRENNEQFF
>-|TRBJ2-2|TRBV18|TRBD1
TGTGCCAGCTCACCACCGTTCCAGGGGGCAAGAACCGGGGAGCTGTTTTTT
CASSPPFQGARTGELFF
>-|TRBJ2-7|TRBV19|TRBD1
TGTGCCAGTAGCCACGACAGGGACGAGCAGTACTTC
CASSHDRDEQYF
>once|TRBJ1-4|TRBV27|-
TGTGCCAGCAGTTTTAACCCCTCCAGGATAGGAGAAAAACTGTTTTTT
CASSFNPSRIGEKLFF
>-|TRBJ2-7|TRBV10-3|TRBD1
TGTGCCATCAGTGGGACAGGGTCGGGGTACGAGCAGTACTTC
CAISGTGSGYEQYF
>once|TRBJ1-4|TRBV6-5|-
TGTGCCAGCAGTTATGGTGGGCAGGGTGAAAAACTGTTTTTT
CASSYGGQGEKLFF
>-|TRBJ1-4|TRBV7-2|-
TGTGCCAGCAGCGGACAGACAGGCCCTAATGAAAAACTGTTTTTT
CASSGQTGPNEKLFF
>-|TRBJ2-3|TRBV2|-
TGTGCCAGCACCACCCAGTCCCGAGATACGCAGTATTTT
CASTTQSRDTQYF
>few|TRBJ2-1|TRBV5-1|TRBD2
TGCGCCAGCAGTTCTAGCGGGGGGGCCTCCTACAATGAGCAGTTCTTC
CASSSSGGASYNEQFF
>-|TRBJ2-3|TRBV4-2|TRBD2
TGTGCCAGCAGCCAAGGGCTAGCGGGGGGAGGGAGCACAGATACGCAGTATTTT
CASSQGLAGGGSTDTQYF
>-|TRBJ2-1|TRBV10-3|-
TGTGCCATCAGTGAGTCGTTTCAGAATGAGCAGTTCTTC
CAISESFQNEQFF
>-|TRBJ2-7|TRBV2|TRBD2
TGTGCCAGCATCCGTAGCGGGGGGGCCATCTACGAGCAGTACTTC
CASIRSGGAIYEQYF
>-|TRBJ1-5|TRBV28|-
TGTGCCAGCAGAACAGGGCGCCTAATCGGTAGCAATCAGCCCCAGCATTTT
CASRTGRLIGSNQPQHF
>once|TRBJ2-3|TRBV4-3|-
TGCGCCAGCAGCCAAGCCCAGGCCGGAGATACGCAGTATTTT
CASSQAQAGDTQYF
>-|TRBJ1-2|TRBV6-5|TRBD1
TGTGCCAGCAGTCGGGGACAGATCCTCAACTATGGCTACACCTTC
CASSRGQILNYGYTF
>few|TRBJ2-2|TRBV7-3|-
TGTGCCAGCAGCCCCAAATCGAACACCGGGGAGCTGTTTTTT
CASSPKSNTGELFF
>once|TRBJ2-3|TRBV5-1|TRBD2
TGCGCCAGCAGCTCGGGACTACTCCCAAACACAGATACGCAGTATTTT
CASSSGLLPNTDTQYF
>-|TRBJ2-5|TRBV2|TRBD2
TGTGCCAGCCGACTAGCGGGGCTAACCCGAGAGACCCAGTACTTC
CASRLAGLTRETQYF
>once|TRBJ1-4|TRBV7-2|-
TGTGCCAGCAGCTCAACGGGACAATCTAATGAAAAACTGTTTTTT
CASSSTGQSNEKLFF